This paragraph covers one T cell receptor beta chain sequence. This specimen comes from a study of T cell repertoires in cytomegalovirus infection. MiXCR, run by TCRdb on the reads, gives a single entry per CDR3 protein. Altogether fewer than 700,000 distinct CDR3 sequences are present, approximately 24% being singletons, with the ten largest covering 8%. V lost 9 bases to trimming and J lost 0 bases; unmatched junction nucleotides: 14. There are 18 residues in the CDR3. This sequence was found in a human donor in good health (CMV status not recorded). Some clones in this sample may be carry-over from other donors' samples. Sequencing was performed on CD8+ T cells from PBMCs. This chain uses TRBV23-1 with TRBJ1-6; 7 bases match TRBD1. TRBV23-1 counts as an open reading frame of uncertain function. CDR3: CARCRPGTASSYNSPLHF. The CDR3 DNA follows: TGCGCCAGATGCCGTCCCGGGACAGCGAGCTCCTATAATTCACCCCTCCACTTT.